One sample yielded the 6 T cell receptor beta chains listed below, sequenced in a study of shared clonotypes between healthy human individuals. Libraries were prepared by immunoSEQ multiplex PCR; TCRdb keeps only in-frame clonotypes and omits some of them. The table shows about 2.4 million clones, with roughly 93% occurring only once. The sample comprised naive CD4+ T cells from PBMCs. Subset in this sample: CD45RA+ positively selected. These receptors were obtained from a man aged 18 to 35 in good health. Some clones in this sample may be carry-over from other donors' samples.

The chain joins TRBV11-2 to TRBJ2-3; TRBD2 is a possible D gene (6 bases). CDR3 length: 15 residues. Germline CDR1 SGHAT, CDR2 FQNNGV. V was clipped by 4 bases and J by 1 base, with 12 bases between them. Here the CDR3 reads CASSSLPSGTDTQYF. The CDR3 bases are TGTGCCAGCAGCTCCCTGCCTAGCGGCACAGATACGCAGTATTTT.

V usage is TRBV6-6 and J usage is TRBJ1-5; D is uncertain. V was shortened by 2 bases and J by 6 bases, with 5 bases between the two germline ends. This CDR3 comprises 12 residues. Germline CDR1 is MNHNY and CDR2 is SVGAGI (reference sequence). CDR3 nucleotide sequence: TGTGCCAGCAGTTACGACGTTCAGCCCCAGCATTTT. Its protein product is CASSYDVQPQHF.

Turning to this clone: Other nucleotide sequences from this sample produce the same CDR3. The rearrangement links TRBV6-1 to TRBJ2-1, with 8 bases matching TRBD1. This CDR3 has 14 amino acids. V trimming: 8 bases; J trimming: 3 bases; junction bases outside the gene matches: 6. In germline, CDR1 is MNHNS, CDR2 SASEGT. CDR3 DNA: TGTGCCAGCCGAGGACAGGGCATCTACAATGAGCAGTTCTTC. Translation: CASRGQGIYNEQFF.

The chain is built from TRBV6-6 and TRBJ2-1; the match to TRBD2 covers 13 bases. V lost 4 bases and J lost 5; bases outside the gene matches: 5. The CDR3 extends over 16 amino acids. Germline V gene data show CDR1 as MNHNY and CDR2 as SVGAGI (reference sequence). DNA for the CDR3: TGTGCCAGCAGTTCCCCGGGACTAGCGGGGCACAATGAGCAGTTCTTC. As protein: CASSSPGLAGHNEQFF.

The sample holds one count of this clone. V gene TRBV18 combines with J gene TRBJ2-5; 11 positions match TRBD2. The CDR3 consists of 19 residues. CDR1 KGHSH and CDR2 LQKENI come from the germline V gene. Unmatched junction bases numbered 12, after V lost 2 bases and J lost 1 base. The chain's CDR3 is CASSPRVLAGGSFQETQYF. The CDR3 DNA follows: TGTGCCAGCTCACCAAGGGTCCTAGCGGGAGGCTCTTTCCAAGAGACCCAGTACTTC.

The V gene is TRBV19, the J gene TRBJ2-1; D is perhaps TRBD2 (6 bases). The germline V gene encodes CDR1 LNHDA and CDR2 SQIVND (reference sequence). The CDR3 extends over 14 amino acids. With 5 bases removed from V and 4 bases from J, the gap between germline ends came to 12 bases. The CDR3 region is CASSQRDSYNEQFF. DNA for the CDR3: TGTGCCAGTAGTCAAAGGGACTCTTACAATGAGCAGTTCTTC. The entire variable domain, with the rest obtained from reference TRBV19 and TRBJ2-1, is as follows: DGGITQSPKYLFRKEGQNVTLSCEQNLNHDAMYWYRQDPGQGLRLIYYSQIVNDFQKGDIAEGYSVSREKKESFPLTVTSAQKNPTAFYLCASSQRDSYNEQFFGPGTRLTVL.